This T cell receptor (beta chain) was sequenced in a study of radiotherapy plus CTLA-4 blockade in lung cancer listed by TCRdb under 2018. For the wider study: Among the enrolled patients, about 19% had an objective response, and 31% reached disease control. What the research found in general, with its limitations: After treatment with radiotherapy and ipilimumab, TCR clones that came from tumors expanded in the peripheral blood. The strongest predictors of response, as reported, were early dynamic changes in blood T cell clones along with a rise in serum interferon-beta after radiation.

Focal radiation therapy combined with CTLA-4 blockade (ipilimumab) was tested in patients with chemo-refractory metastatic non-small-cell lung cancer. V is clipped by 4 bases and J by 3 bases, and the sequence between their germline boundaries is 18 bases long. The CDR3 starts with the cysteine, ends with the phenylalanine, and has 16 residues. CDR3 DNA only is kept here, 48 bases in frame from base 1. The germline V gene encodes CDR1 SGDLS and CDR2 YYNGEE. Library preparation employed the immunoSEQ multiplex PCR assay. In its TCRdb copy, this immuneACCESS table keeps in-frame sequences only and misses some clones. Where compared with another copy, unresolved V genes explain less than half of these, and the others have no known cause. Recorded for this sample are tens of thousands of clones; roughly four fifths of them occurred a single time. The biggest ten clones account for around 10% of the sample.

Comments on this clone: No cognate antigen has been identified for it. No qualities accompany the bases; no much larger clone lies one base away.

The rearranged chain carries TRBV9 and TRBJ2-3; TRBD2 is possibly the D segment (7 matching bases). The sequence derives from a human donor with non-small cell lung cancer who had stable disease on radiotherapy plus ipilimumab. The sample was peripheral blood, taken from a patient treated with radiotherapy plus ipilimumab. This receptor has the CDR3 CASSRIRGAGTDTQYF. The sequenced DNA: TGTGCCAGCAGCAGAATCCGGGGGGCCGGGACAGATACGCAGTATTTT.